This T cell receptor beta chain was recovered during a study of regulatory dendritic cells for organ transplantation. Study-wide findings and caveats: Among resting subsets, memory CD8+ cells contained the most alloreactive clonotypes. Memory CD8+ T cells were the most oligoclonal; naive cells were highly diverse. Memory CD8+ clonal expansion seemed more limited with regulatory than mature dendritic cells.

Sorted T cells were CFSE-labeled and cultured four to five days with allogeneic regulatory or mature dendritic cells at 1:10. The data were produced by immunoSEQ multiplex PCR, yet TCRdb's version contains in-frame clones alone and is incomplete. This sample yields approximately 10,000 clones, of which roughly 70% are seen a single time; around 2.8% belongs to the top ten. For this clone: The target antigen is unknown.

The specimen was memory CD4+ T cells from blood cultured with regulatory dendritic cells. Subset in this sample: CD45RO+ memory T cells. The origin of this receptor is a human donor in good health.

As DNA, the CDR3 is TGCGCCAGCAGCTTCCGGGAGACTGAGCAGTTCTTC. Residues: CASSFRETEQFF. This chain uses TRBV4-3 with TRBJ2-1, with D perhaps matching TRBD2 (6 bases). This CDR3 region has 12 residues. Trimming took 5 bases from V and 9 from J, leaving 11 bases between them. Germline V gives CDR1 LGHNA, CDR2 YSLEER.